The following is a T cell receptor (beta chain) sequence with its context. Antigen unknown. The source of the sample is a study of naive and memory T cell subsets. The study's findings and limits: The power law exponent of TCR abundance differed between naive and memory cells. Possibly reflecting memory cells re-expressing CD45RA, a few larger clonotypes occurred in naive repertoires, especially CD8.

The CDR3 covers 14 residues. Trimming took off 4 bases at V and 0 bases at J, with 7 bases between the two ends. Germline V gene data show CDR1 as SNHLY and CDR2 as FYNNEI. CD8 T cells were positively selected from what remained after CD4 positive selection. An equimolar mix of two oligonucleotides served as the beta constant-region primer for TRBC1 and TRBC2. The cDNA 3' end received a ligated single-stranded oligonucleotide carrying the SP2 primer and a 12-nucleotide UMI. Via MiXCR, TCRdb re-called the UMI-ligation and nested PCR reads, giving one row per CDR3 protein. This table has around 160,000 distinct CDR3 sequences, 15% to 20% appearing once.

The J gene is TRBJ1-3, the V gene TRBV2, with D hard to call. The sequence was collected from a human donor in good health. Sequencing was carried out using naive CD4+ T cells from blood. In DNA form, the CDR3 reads TGTGCCAGCAGTGCCGCTTCCTCTGGAAACACCATATATTTT. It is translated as CASSAASSGNTIYF. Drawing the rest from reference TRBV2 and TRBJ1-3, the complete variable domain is EPEVTQTPSHQVTQMGQEVILRCVPISNHLYFYWYRQILGQKVEFLVSFYNNEISEKSEIFDDQFSVERPDGSNFTLKIRSTKLEDSAMYFCASSAASSGNTIYFGEGSWLTVV.